This T cell receptor beta chain comes out of a study of T cells in Graves' hyperthyroidism and ophthalmopathy. TCR beta CDR3 region amplification was performed from RNA transcripts. First-round RT-PCR with HTBI primers amplified the TCR CDR3 region. Each CDR3 protein gets one entry after TCRdb re-called the multiplex PCR reads with MiXCR. Of a few hundred thousand distinct CDR3 sequences in the sample, 15% to 19% were seen once. After removal of 4 bases from V and 7 bases from J, the junction contained 5 bases not matched to a gene. The germline CDR1 and CDR2 sequences are MNHNS and SASEGT. The CDR3 runs 13 residues. This clonotype was detected many times.

This chain connects TRBV6-1 to TRBJ1-2; 8 bases match TRBD1. The receptor was isolated from a woman between 25 and 40 years old with Graves' hyperthyroidism. Specimen: blood. CDR3 region: CASSADRGGGYTF. The CDR3, as DNA: TGTGCCAGCAGTGCCGACAGGGGCGGTGGCTACACCTTC.